This entry features one TCR beta chain sequence. No antigen is known for it. Per germline, CDR1 MNHEY and CDR2 SMNVEV (reference sequence). The CDR3 totals 16 residues. V lost 3 bases to trimming and J lost 3 bases; unmatched junction nucleotides: 1. This record belongs to a study of shared clonotypes between healthy human individuals. Positive CCR7 selection of CD45RO-negative cells yielded the naive CD8 cells, and terminally differentiated effector memory CD45RA+ cells were excluded. Nashville, Tennessee was home to all donors, who were Caucasian adults. Study results and caveats: Generally, estimated richness proved larger in naive subsets than it did in memory subsets.

Under the authors' procedure: Junction-only sequences without quality scores came from ImmunoSEQ, so filtering differed. The table came from immunoSEQ multiplex PCR; TCRdb's copy has only in-frame clones and leaves some out. The DNA was the basis for D and trimming; V, J and clone size are from that table. The sample records approximately 1.9 million clones, 93% being singletons. The chain combines TRBV27 with TRBJ2-1; 14 positions agree with TRBD2. The sequenced sample was naive CD8+ T cells from PBMCs. This receptor was identified in a man in his late teens or twenties in good health. Some clones in this sample may be carry-over from other donors' samples. CDR3 nucleotides: TGTGCCAGCAGTTTGACTAGCGGGAGGGGCTACAATGAGCAGTTCTTC. It translates to CASSLTSGRGYNEQFF.